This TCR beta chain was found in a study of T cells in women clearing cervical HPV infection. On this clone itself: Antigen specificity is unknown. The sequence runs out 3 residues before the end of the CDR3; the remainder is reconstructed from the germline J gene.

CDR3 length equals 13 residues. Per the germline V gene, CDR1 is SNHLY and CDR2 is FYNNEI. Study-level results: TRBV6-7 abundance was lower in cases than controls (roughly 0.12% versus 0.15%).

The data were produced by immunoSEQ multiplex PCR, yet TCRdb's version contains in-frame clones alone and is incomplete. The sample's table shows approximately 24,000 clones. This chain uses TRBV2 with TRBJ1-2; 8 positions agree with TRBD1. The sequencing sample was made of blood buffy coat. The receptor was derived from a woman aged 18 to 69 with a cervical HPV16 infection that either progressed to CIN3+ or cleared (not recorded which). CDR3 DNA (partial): TGTGCCAGCAGGTGGACAGGGATTATGGGC. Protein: CASRWTGIMG. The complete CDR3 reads CASRWTGIMGYTF.